This TCR beta chain was recovered during a study of blood T cell repertoires in COVID-19. Libraries were prepared by immunoSEQ multiplex PCR; TCRdb keeps only in-frame clonotypes and omits some of them. The table has over 80,000 clones, about 90% seen once. V was cut by 7 bases and J by 5 bases, with 4 bases left in between. Germline V gene sequence: CDR1 SNHLY, CDR2 FYNNEI. The CDR3 length is 10 residues. This clonotype was obtained from a human donor in a cohort sampled during active COVID-19. J is TRBJ2-3 and V is TRBV2; D is unresolved. The specimen sequenced was peripheral blood. DNA of the CDR3: TGTGCCAGCAAGCAAGATACGCAGTATTTT. It specifies CASKQDTQYF.